This entry features one T cell receptor (beta chain) sequence. What it binds is not known. This entry belongs to a study of blood T cells in healthy people across ages. Turning to the study itself: Through template switching, about one barcoded beta molecule was captured per two T cells, as measured in model experiments. Study-wide results and limits: Per million T cells, TCR beta diversity dropped roughly linearly as age increased. Higher diversity, along with more naive CD4+ cells, distinguished long-lived donors from aged donors.

Then a second PCR, running about 7 to 11 cycles, was carried out with a sample-barcoded 5' primer and a J-beta primer mix. TCRdb analysed the 5' RACE reads with MiXCR anew, one entry per CDR3 protein. The sample yields roughly 680,000 distinct CDR3 sequences, around 50% seen once. CDR1 DFQATT and CDR2 SNEGSKA come from the germline V gene (reference sequence). CDR3 size: 14 residues. J lost 7 bases, V lost 3 bases, and 5 bases had no gene match. The receptor was derived from a woman aged 80 or over in good health. Sequencing used blood. This chain uses TRBV20-1 with TRBJ2-1; the match to TRBD2 covers 11 bases. The CDR3 DNA is TGCAGTGCTAGTAAAACTAGCGGGGGAAATGAGCAGTTCTTC. It translates to CSASKTSGGNEQFF.